This TCR beta chain comes out of a study of CD8 T cells in ankylosing spondylitis. Germline V gene sequence: CDR1 SEHNR, CDR2 FQNEAQ (reference sequence). The CDR3 spans 9 residues. Between the trimmed V and J ends, which lost 10 bases and 7 bases, there was a span of 7 bases. Study-level findings and limits: Several highly homologous variants made up a TCR beta motif that seemed to typify ankylosing spondylitis blood. Several of the motif variants were reported before in synovial fluid and blood from reactive arthritis. With a CD8+ phenotype, disease-linked clones were relatively rare in peripheral blood.

TCRdb re-analysed the 5' RACE reads in MiXCR, keeping a single row per CDR3 protein. The sample consists of about 750,000 distinct CDR3 sequences, roughly 20% of them appearing once. This clonotype was counted a few times. Its target is not known. The receptor comes from a male donor with ankylosing spondylitis. The chain is built from TRBV7-9 and TRBJ1-1, with D hard to call. The sample comprised blood, either unsorted or a sorted T cell fraction (not recorded which). CDR3 sequence reads: CATELEAFF. The CDR3 nucleotides are TGTGCCACCGAACTTGAAGCTTTCTTT.